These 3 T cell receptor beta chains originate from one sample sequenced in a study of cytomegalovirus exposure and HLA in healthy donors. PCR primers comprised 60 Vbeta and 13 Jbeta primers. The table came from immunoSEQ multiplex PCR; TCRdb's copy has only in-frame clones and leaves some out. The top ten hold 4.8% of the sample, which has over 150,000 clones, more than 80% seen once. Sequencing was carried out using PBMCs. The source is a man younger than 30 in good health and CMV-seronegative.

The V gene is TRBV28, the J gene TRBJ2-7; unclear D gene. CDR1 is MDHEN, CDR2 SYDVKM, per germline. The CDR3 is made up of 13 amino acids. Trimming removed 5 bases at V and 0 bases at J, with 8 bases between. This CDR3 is CASSHSPSYEQYF. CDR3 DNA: TGTGCCAGCAGTCACTCGCCCTCCTACGAGCAGTACTTC.

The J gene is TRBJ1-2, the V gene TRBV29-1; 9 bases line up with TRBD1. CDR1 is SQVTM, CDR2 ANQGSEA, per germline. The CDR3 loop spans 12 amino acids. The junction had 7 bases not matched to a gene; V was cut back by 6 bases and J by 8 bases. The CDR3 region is CSVQGAGSGYTF. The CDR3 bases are TGCAGCGTACAGGGGGCGGGGAGCGGCTACACCTTC.

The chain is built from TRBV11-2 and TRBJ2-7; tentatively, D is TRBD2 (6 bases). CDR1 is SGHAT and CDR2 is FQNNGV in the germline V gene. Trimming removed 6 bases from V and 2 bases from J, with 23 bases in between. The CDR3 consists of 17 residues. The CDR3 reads CASSYYRDFQPPYEQYF. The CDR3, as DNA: TGTGCCAGCAGTTACTATCGGGACTTCCAGCCCCCCTACGAGCAGTACTTC.